The 21 T cell receptor beta chains presented below share a single source sample, sequenced in a study of T-cell memory formation after mild COVID-19. TCRdb independently ran MiXCR on the 5' RACE reads; one entry per CDR3 protein. Among approximately 440,000 distinct CDR3 sequences, around 18% were seen once, and the ten largest hold around 9.2%. Sequenced: PBMCs or a T cell subset sorted from them (not recorded which). The receptors originated from an adult woman who had mild COVID-19 (a few samples of this study predate the infection). Cell type and time point are not known.

The chain is built from TRBV5-1 and TRBJ1-5; 7 bases line up with TRBD1. With 1 base clipped from V and 14 bases from J, the junction kept 15 bases outside the gene matches. This CDR3 has 15 residues. CDR1 and CDR2 (germline): SGHRS, YFSETQ. The chain's CDR3 is CASSLYLSTGTAEHF. In DNA form, the CDR3 reads TGCGCCAGCAGCTTGTATCTATCGACCGGGACAGCAGAGCATTTT.

This clonotype was picked up one time. Sequence at one end of the junction differs from germline and may be a read error. The chain is built from TRBV5-1 and TRBJ1-2, with D hard to call. In germline, CDR1 is SGHRS, CDR2 YFSETQ. The CDR3 runs to 14 residues. For the CDR3, the DNA is TGCGCCAGCAGCCCCCTCCTCGTGGGATATGTCTACACCTTC. It codes for CASSPLLVGYVYTF.

This clonotype was observed many times. The chain links TRBV7-2 to TRBJ2-3; D perhaps matches TRBD2 (6 bases). This CDR3 region has 13 residues. Trimming left V 3 bases short and J 2 bases short, with 6 bases between. Germline CDR1 SGHTA, CDR2 FQGNSA. CDR3 DNA: TGTGCCAGCAGCTTGGACTACACAGATACGCAGTATTTT. Amino acids: CASSLDYTDTQYF.

This clonotype appeared a few times. The rearrangement links TRBV24-1 to TRBJ1-5; no definite D call. V lost 3 bases and J 3 bases, leaving 11 bases between the germline ends. The CDR3 contains 15 residues. CDR1 is KGHDR, CDR2 SFDVKD, per germline. In DNA, the CDR3 is TGTGCCACCAGTGATCCAAGGGTCGACAATCAGCCCCAGCATTTT. It yields the protein CATSDPRVDNQPQHF.

This clonotype showed up just a few times. The chain links TRBV27 to TRBJ2-1, with a tentative D call TRBD1 (5 bases). Germline V gives CDR1 MNHEY, CDR2 SMNVEV (reference sequence). The CDR3 consists of 14 residues. V lost 6 bases and J lost 4, with 13 bases in between. Written as DNA, the CDR3 is TGTGCCAGCAGACCCAGGGATCCTTACAATGAGCAGTTCTTC. Translated: CASRPRDPYNEQFF.

This clonotype was seen a few times. The chain links TRBV7-9 to TRBJ2-2, with TRBD2 as a possible D gene (5 bases). This CDR3 has 15 amino acids. The germline V and J ends were trimmed by 1 base and 4 bases, with 10 bases remaining between them. Germline-derived CDR1 and CDR2 are SEHNR and FQNEAQ (reference sequence). In nucleotides, the CDR3 is TGTGCCAGCAGCTTAGGTGGGAGTCTCACCGGGGAGCTGTTTTTT. This codes for CASSLGGSLTGELFF.

V and J are TRBV11-3 and TRBJ1-1; a weak D match, TRBD1 (6 bases). The CDR3 spans 12 residues. Germline V gene lookup returns CDR1 SGHNT and CDR2 YENEEA. Trimming stripped 2 bases from V and 9 bases from J, with 10 bases between. The CDR3 protein is CASSLTGRKAFF. The CDR3 bases are TGTGCCAGCAGCTTAACAGGGAGGAAAGCTTTCTTT. Supplemented by reference TRBV11-3 and TRBJ1-1, the full variable domain reads EAGVVQSPRYKIIEKKQPVAFWCNPISGHNTLYWYLQNLGQGPELLIRYENEEAVDDSQLPKDRFSAERLKGVDSTLKIQPAELGDSAVYLCASSLTGRKAFFGQGTRLTVV.

This clonotype was observed many times. V gene TRBV5-1 combines with J gene TRBJ2-7; D ambiguous. Germline V gene lookup returns CDR1 SGHRS and CDR2 YFSETQ. V lost 3 bases, J lost 2 bases, and 9 bases lay in between. The CDR3 covers 13 residues. CDR3 in DNA: TGCGCCAGCAGCTACCCTGGGACCTACGAGCAGTACTTC. As protein: CASSYPGTYEQYF.

The V call is TRBV12-3 or TRBV12-4, the J call TRBJ2-3, with D tentatively TRBD1 (5 bases). The CDR3 covers 12 residues. Trimming pared 6 bases from V and 3 bases from J, leaving 7 bases between. The CDR3 region is CASRPGTDTQYF. DNA of the CDR3: TGTGCCAGCAGACCAGGGACAGATACGCAGTATTTT.

This clonotype was detected once. The V call is TRBV11-3, the J call TRBJ2-3; 8 bases are a match to TRBD2. Trimming at V came to 4 bases and at J to 5 bases, leaving 5 bases not matched to a gene. In germline, CDR1 is SGHNT, CDR2 YENEEA. This CDR3 spans 14 amino acids. CDR3 loop: CASSSGGGEDTQYF. The CDR3 DNA sequence: TGTGCCAGCAGCTCGGGGGGGGGCGAAGATACGCAGTATTTT.

This clonotype has more than one count but fewer than ten. The V and J genes are TRBV4-1 and TRBJ2-7; D is unclear. The germline gives CDR1 MGHRA, CDR2 YSYEKL. The length of the CDR3 is 12 residues. The V end was cut by 1 base, the J end by 3 bases, with 4 bases between. The CDR3 nucleotides read TGCGCCAGCAGCCAAGCTGACTACGAGCAGTACTTC. Amino acids: CASSQADYEQYF.

This sequence joins TRBV20-1 and TRBJ1-1; no clear D gene. The V gene's germline CDR1 is DFQATT and CDR2 SNEGSKA (reference sequence). Trimming removed 8 bases from V and 1 base from J, with 17 bases in between. There are 14 residues in the CDR3. CDR3 amino acids: CSTRLLWGNTEAFF. The CDR3 bases are TGCAGTACCCGTCTTCTGTGGGGGAACACTGAAGCTTTCTTT.

This clonotype appeared a few times. This chain connects TRBV7-9 to TRBJ2-2, with TRBD2 as a possible D gene (5 bases). The CDR3 totals 13 residues. Deletions cut 5 bases from V and 7 bases from J, with 11 bases between. Germline V gene lookup returns CDR1 SEHNR and CDR2 FQNEAQ (reference sequence). This CDR3 reads CASSHDYGGELFF. CDR3 sequence (DNA): TGTGCCAGCAGCCATGACTACGGCGGGGAGCTGTTTTTT.

J is TRBJ1-2 and V is TRBV3-1; 9 nucleotides line up with TRBD1. The V gene's germline CDR1 is LGHDT and CDR2 YNNKEL (reference sequence). The J segment lost 7 bases and the V segment lost 4 bases, leaving 7 bases of the junction unmatched. This CDR3 is 14 amino acids long. The CDR3 DNA reads as TGTGCCAGCAGCCCCTCCGGGACAGGGTCTGGCTACACCTTC. It codes for CASSPSGTGSGYTF.

The chain uses TRBV2 and TRBJ1-5; a possible D gene is TRBD1 (5 bases). Trimming took 7 bases from V and 7 from J, leaving 17 bases between them. The CDR3 is 14 amino acids. In germline, CDR1 is SNHLY, CDR2 FYNNEI. CDR3 nucleotides: TGTGCCAGCAACCCGGATGGGGGATTCCAGCCCCAGCATTTT. It encodes CASNPDGGFQPQHF.

V and J are TRBV2 and TRBJ2-7; TRBD1 matches at 7 bases. Trimming at V came to 2 bases and at J to 3 bases, leaving 4 bases not matched to a gene. CDR3 length: 14 residues. Per the germline V gene, CDR1 is SNHLY and CDR2 is FYNNEI. Written as DNA, the CDR3 is TGTGCCAGCAGTGAACAGGGGGTGGGCTACGAGCAGTACTTC. Protein: CASSEQGVGYEQYF.

This clonotype has more than one count but fewer than ten. V is TRBV9 and J is TRBJ2-7; TRBD2 agrees at 12 bases. CDR3 length equals 15 residues. CDR1 is SGDLS, CDR2 YYNGEE, per germline. The junction had 7 bases not matched to a gene; V was cut back by 4 bases and J by 5 bases. The CDR3 loop reads CASSPTSGGSNEQYF. As DNA, the CDR3 is TGTGCCAGCAGCCCGACTAGCGGGGGTTCAAACGAGCAGTACTTC.

This clonotype showed up just a few times. The V gene is TRBV29-1, the J gene TRBJ2-5; no clear D. Germline CDR1 is SQVTM and CDR2 is ANQGSEA. This CDR3 comprises 12 residues. V dropped 6 bases and J dropped 5 bases, with 13 bases sitting between them. As DNA, the CDR3 is TGCAGCGTACACTTGGTCGCGGAGACCCAGTACTTC. Translating gives CSVHLVAETQYF.

The chain is built from TRBV5-1 and TRBJ2-5; 7 bases agree with TRBD2. CDR3 length: 16 amino acids. The germline V gene has CDR1 SGHRS and CDR2 YFSETQ. The ends lost 0 bases at V and 5 bases at J; junction bases unmatched: 10. CDR3 protein: CASSLVVAGGQETQYF. CDR3 DNA: TGCGCCAGCAGCTTGGTGGTAGCGGGTGGTCAGGAGACCCAGTACTTC.

The chain combines TRBV12-3 or TRBV12-4 with TRBJ1-2; tentative D call: TRBD1 (6 bases). This CDR3 spans 12 amino acids. V was cut by 3 bases and J by 8 bases, with 10 bases left in between. CDR3 loop: CASSFPGAGYTF. The CDR3 nucleotides read TGTGCCAGCAGTTTCCCGGGGGCCGGCTACACCTTC.

J is TRBJ2-3 and V is TRBV7-2; TRBD1 agrees at 8 bases. The CDR3 is 15 amino acids. Unmatched junction bases numbered 4, after V lost 4 bases and J lost 1 base. Germline V gene sequence: CDR1 SGHTA, CDR2 FQGNSA. DNA for the CDR3: TGTGCCAGCAGCTCGACAGGGGTGGGCACAGATACGCAGTATTTT. Its protein product is CASSSTGVGTDTQYF.